These 21 T cell receptor beta chains came from one sample sequenced in a study of OX40 agonist ivuxolimab in advanced cancers. The repertoire was sequenced with immunoSEQ multiplex PCR; TCRdb's copy has only in-frame clones and lacks some. The table shows approximately 130,000 clones, with 90% occurring only once. The sample here was CD4+ or CD8+ T cells sorted from blood, taken in a trial of the OX40 agonist ivuxolimab. The receptors were gathered from an adult with an advanced solid tumor such as melanoma, head and neck, liver or kidney cancer.

The rearrangement joins TRBV6-1 to TRBJ2-3, with a weak D call TRBD2 (6 bases). Trimming shortened V by 7 bases and J by 1 base, and 12 bases separated the two germline ends. This CDR3 contains 14 residues. The germline V gene encodes CDR1 MNHNS and CDR2 SASEGT. The CDR3 coding sequence is TGTGCCAGCAAGGCGGGACCCGGCACAGATACGCAGTATTTT. Translated, it gives CASKAGPGTDTQYF.

The J gene is TRBJ2-2, the V gene TRBV5-1, with 7 bases matching TRBD2. J gave up 3 bases and V 2 bases, and 4 bases lay outside the gene matches. Germline V gene sequence: CDR1 SGHRS, CDR2 YFSETQ. This CDR3 contains 15 residues. For the CDR3, the DNA is TGCGCCAGCAGCTTAAAGGCGGGGGACACCGGGGAGCTGTTTTTT. Translated, it gives CASSLKAGDTGELFF.

This chain joins TRBV7-9 and TRBJ1-1; D may be TRBD1 (5 bases). CDR1 SEHNR and CDR2 FQNEAQ come from the germline V gene (reference sequence). The CDR3 sequence is 15 residues long. V lost 2 bases to trimming and J lost 0 bases, with 10 bases between them. CDR3 bases: TGTGCCAGCAGCTTATGGGGGGAGTTGAACACTGAAGCTTTCTTT. Its translation is CASSLWGELNTEAFF.

The rearrangement uses TRBV9 and TRBJ2-3; 13 bases map to TRBD2. Germline CDR1 and CDR2: SGDLS and YYNGEE. The CDR3 extends over 16 amino acids. The V and J ends lost 0 bases and 5 bases, in that order; junction bases with no gene match: 3. The CDR3 region is CASSVELAGGLDTQYF. DNA for the CDR3: TGTGCCAGCAGCGTAGAACTAGCGGGAGGGTTAGATACGCAGTATTTT.

The rearrangement joins TRBV6-5 to TRBJ2-7, with D possibly being TRBD1 (6 bases). Germline lookup yields CDR1 MNHEY and CDR2 SVGAGI. The CDR3 length is 14 residues. V lost 4 bases and J 2 bases, leaving 12 bases between the germline ends. CDR3 sequence (DNA): TGTGCCAGCAGTTCAGACAGGAAAACCTACGAGCAGTACTTC. Encoded protein: CASSSDRKTYEQYF.

The chain uses TRBV10-3 and TRBJ2-7, with 9 bases that match TRBD2. The CDR3 length is 13 residues. The V and J ends lost 6 bases and 5 bases, in that order; junction bases with no gene match: 5. Germline CDR1 is ENHRY and CDR2 is SYGVKD. CDR3 protein: CAIRTSGSHEQYF. The CDR3 DNA is TGTGCCATCAGGACTAGCGGTTCTCACGAGCAGTACTTC.

The genes are TRBV6-5 and TRBJ2-1, with D possibly called TRBD1 or TRBD2 (5 bases each). Germline CDR1 is MNHEY and CDR2 is SVGAGI. The CDR3 sequence is 12 residues long. V was pared by 6 bases and J by 6 bases, with 9 bases between. The CDR3 coding sequence is TGTGCCAGCAGCGGGGCTTTCAATGAGCAGTTCTTC. Encoded protein: CASSGAFNEQFF.

The sample holds one count of this clone. The chain joins TRBV28 to TRBJ1-4, with D perhaps matching TRBD1 (5 bases). V lost 11 bases, J lost 8 bases, and 9 bases lay in between. Germline V gene data show CDR1 as MDHEN and CDR2 as SYDVKM. The CDR3 is 10 amino acids. The CDR3 sequence: CAVGDEKLFF. CDR3 sequence (DNA): TGTGCCGTGGGGGACGAAAAACTGTTTTTT. Combining the CDR3 with reference TRBV28 and TRBJ1-4 gives the whole variable domain DVKVTQSSRYLVKRTGEKVFLECVQDMDHENMFWYRQDPGLGLRLIYFSYDVKMKEKGDIPEGYSVSREKKERFSLILESASTNQTSMYLCAVGDEKLFFGSGTQLSVL.

This chain connects TRBV10-1 to TRBJ2-3, with D unclear. CDR3 length: 14 residues. The V gene's germline CDR1 is WNHNN and CDR2 SYGVQD (reference sequence). Deletions cut 0 bases from V and 5 bases from J, with 9 bases between. For the CDR3, the DNA is TGCGCCAGCAGTGAGTCGTGGCAAGGAGATACGCAGTATTTT. Protein product: CASSESWQGDTQYF.

V usage is TRBV19 and J usage is TRBJ2-7; 7 bases fit TRBD2. Germline-derived CDR1 and CDR2 are LNHDA and SQIVND (reference sequence). J lost 5 bases, V lost 4 bases, and 8 bases had no gene match. The length of the CDR3 is 14 residues. The CDR3, as DNA: TGTGCCAGTAGTAGCCGGGGGGAAGTTCACGAGCAGTACTTC. Protein: CASSSRGEVHEQYF.

This clone has only a few counts. The V gene is TRBV19, the J gene TRBJ2-7; maybe TRBD1 (6 bases). V gave up 5 bases and J gave up 3 bases, with 11 bases separating them. The CDR3 runs 13 residues. Germline V lookup: CDR1 LNHDA, CDR2 SQIVND (reference sequence). The CDR3 DNA reads TGTGCCAGTAGTTTCGGGACAATCTACGAGCAGTACTTC. Protein product: CASSFGTIYEQYF.

The gene calls are TRBV9 and TRBJ2-4, with TRBD2 matching over 12 bases. Germline CDR1 and CDR2: SGDLS and YYNGEE. The length of the CDR3 is 17 residues. Unmatched junction bases numbered 13, after V lost 4 bases and J lost 8 bases. The chain's CDR3 is CASSKSLAGGGSDIQYF. Here the CDR3 DNA reads TGTGCCAGCAGCAAGAGCCTAGCGGGAGGGGGTTCGGACATTCAGTACTTC.

The chain carries TRBV9 and TRBJ2-7; TRBD1 matches 7 bases. V gave up 4 bases and J gave up 2 bases; unmatched junction bases: 6. The CDR3 totals 14 residues. Germline V lookup: CDR1 SGDLS, CDR2 YYNGEE. In DNA form, the CDR3 reads TGTGCCAGCAGCAGGGGGCCCGGAACCTACGAGCAGTACTTC. This gives the protein CASSRGPGTYEQYF.

This clone was seen more than once but under ten times. The chain carries TRBV18 and TRBJ1-1; D remains ambiguous. Germline V lookup: CDR1 KGHSH, CDR2 LQKENI. Between the trimmed V and J ends, which lost 0 bases and 1 base, there was a span of 6 bases. This CDR3 contains 14 residues. In nucleotides, the CDR3 is TGTGCCAGCTCACCACCGTACGCGAACACTGAAGCTTTCTTT. It specifies CASSPPYANTEAFF.

The genes are TRBV19 and TRBJ2-3, with D hard to call. Looked up from germline, CDR1 is LNHDA and CDR2 is SQIVND (reference sequence). The CDR3 totals 13 residues. Trimming shortened V by 1 base and J by 3 bases, and 5 bases separated the two germline ends. This CDR3 reads CASSIVPTDTQYF. CDR3 coding DNA: TGTGCCAGTAGTATAGTCCCAACAGATACGCAGTATTTT. Complete variable domain (other parts from reference TRBV19 and TRBJ2-3): DGGITQSPKYLFRKEGQNVTLSCEQNLNHDAMYWYRQDPGQGLRLIYYSQIVNDFQKGDIAEGYSVSREKKESFPLTVTSAQKNPTAFYLCASSIVPTDTQYFGPGTRLTVL.

This chain uses TRBV7-2 with TRBJ2-2, with 7 nucleotides matching TRBD1. V shed 5 bases, J shed 3 bases, and the junction held 9 bases outside the gene matches. The CDR3 runs 16 residues. Germline V gene lookup returns CDR1 SGHTA and CDR2 FQGNSA. CDR3 nucleotide sequence: TGTGCCAGCAGCCCTCCGGGACAGAGTGACACCGGGGAGCTGTTTTTT. Its translation is CASSPPGQSDTGELFF.

There are many counts of this clone. This rearrangement joins TRBV19 to TRBJ1-1; D possibly corresponds to TRBD1 (6 bases). This CDR3 spans 12 amino acids. CDR1 and CDR2 from the germline V gene are LNHDA and SQIVND (reference sequence). V was pared by 5 bases and J by 6 bases, with 10 bases between. Here the CDR3 DNA reads TGTGCCAGTAGTCAACGGACAGCTGAAGCTTTCTTT. Protein product: CASSQRTAEAFF.

This clone has a single count. CDR3 residues: CASSRGLAGDSPLHF. The CDR3 DNA reads TGTGCCAGCAGCCGCGGACTCGCCGGGGATTCACCCCTCCACTTT. The chain links TRBV7-9 to TRBJ1-6, with D uncertain. Germline lookup yields CDR1 SEHNR and CDR2 FQNEAQ (reference sequence). The CDR3 is made up of 15 amino acids. Trimming removed 5 bases at V and 8 bases at J, with 16 bases between.

The chain has TRBV6-1 and TRBJ1-1; unclear D gene. Germline V CDR1 and CDR2: MNHNS, SASEGT. The CDR3 has 14 amino acids. V lost 4 bases to trimming and J lost 5 bases, with 14 bases between them. The CDR3 sequence is CASSAPSRETEAFF. CDR3 bases: TGTGCCAGCAGTGCCCCTTCGAGGGAGACTGAAGCTTTCTTT.

The chain links TRBV10-3 to TRBJ1-1; perhaps TRBD1 as D (6 bases). CDR3 size: 16 residues. V was shortened by 6 bases and J by 6 bases, with 23 bases between the two germline ends. Germline CDR1 is ENHRY and CDR2 is SYGVKD. CDR3 sequence: CAIRQGILRNNAEAFF. For the CDR3, the DNA is TGTGCCATCAGACAGGGAATCTTGAGGAACAACGCTGAAGCTTTCTTT.

The J gene is TRBJ2-3, the V gene TRBV7-8; D not certain. Germline V gene data show CDR1 as SGHVS and CDR2 as FQNEAQ. The CDR3 is made up of 11 amino acids. Trimming pared 6 bases from V and 6 bases from J, leaving 7 bases between. As DNA, the CDR3 is TGTGCCAGCAGACTTGAGGATACGCAGTATTTT. Protein sequence: CASRLEDTQYF.